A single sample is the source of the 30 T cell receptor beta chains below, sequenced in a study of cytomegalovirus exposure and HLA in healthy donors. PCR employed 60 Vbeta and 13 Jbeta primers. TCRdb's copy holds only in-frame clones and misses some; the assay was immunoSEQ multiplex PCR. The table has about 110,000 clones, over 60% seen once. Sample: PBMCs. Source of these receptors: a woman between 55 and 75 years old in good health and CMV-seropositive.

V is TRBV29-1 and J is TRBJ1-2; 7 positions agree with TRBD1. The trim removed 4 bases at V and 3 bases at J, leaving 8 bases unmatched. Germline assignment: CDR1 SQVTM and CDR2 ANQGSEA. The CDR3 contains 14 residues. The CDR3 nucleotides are TGCAGCGTTGTGGTTGTAGGGGGCGACTATGGCTACACCTTC. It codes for CSVVVVGGDYGYTF. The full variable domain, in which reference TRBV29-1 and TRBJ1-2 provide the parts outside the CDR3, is SAVISQKPSRDICQRGTSLTIQCQVDSQVTMMFWYRQQPGQSLTLIATANQGSEATYESGFVIDKFPISRPNLTFSTLTVSNMSPEDSSIYLCSVVVVGGDYGYTFGSGTRLTVV.

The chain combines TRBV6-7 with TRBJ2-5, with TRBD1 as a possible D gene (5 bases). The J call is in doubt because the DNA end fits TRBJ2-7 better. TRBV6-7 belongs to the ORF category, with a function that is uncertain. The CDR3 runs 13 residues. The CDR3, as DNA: TGTGCCAGAACCCCTCGACAGTCCTACGAGCAGTACTTC. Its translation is CARTPRQSYEQYF.

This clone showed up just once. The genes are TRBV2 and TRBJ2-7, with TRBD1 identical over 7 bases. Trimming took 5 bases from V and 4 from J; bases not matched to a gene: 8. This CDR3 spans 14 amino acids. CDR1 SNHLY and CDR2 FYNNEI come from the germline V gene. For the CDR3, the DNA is TGTGCCAGCAGTAAGGCACAGGGGCCTTACGAGCAGTACTTC. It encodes CASSKAQGPYEQYF.

DNA of the CDR3: TGTGCCAGTAACCCCTCCGGCGGCACGCAGTATTTT. This encodes CASNPSGGTQYF. The chain employs TRBV19 and TRBJ2-3, with no clear D. V was cut by 7 bases and J by 9 bases, with 14 bases left in between. CDR1 LNHDA and CDR2 SQIVND come from the germline V gene (reference sequence). The CDR3 length is 12 residues.

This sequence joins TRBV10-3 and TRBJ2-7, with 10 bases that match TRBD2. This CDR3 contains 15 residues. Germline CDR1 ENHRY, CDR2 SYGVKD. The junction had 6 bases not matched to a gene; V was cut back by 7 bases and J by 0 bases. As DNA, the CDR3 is TGTGCCATCATGGCTAGCGGGAGAAACTCCTACGAGCAGTACTTC. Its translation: CAIMASGRNSYEQYF.

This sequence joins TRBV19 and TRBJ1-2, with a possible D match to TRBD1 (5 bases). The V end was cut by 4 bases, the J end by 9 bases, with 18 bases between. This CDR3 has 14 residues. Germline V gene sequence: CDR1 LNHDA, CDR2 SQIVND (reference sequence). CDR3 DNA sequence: TGTGCCAGTAGTAATGGGGGGTCCTCGTTGAGCTACACCTTC. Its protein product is CASSNGGSSLSYTF.

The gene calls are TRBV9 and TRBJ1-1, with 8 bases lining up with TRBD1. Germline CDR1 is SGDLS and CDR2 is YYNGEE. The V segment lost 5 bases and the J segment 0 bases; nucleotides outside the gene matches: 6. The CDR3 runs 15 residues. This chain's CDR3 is CASRPQGGMNTEAFF. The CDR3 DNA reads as TGTGCCAGCAGACCACAGGGGGGAATGAACACTGAAGCTTTCTTT.

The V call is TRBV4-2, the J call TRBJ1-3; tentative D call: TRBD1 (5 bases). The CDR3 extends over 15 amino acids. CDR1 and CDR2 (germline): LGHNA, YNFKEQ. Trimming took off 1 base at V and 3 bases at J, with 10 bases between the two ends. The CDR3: CASSQVSGYGNTIYF. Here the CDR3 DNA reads TGTGCCAGCAGCCAAGTTTCAGGGTATGGAAACACCATATATTTT.

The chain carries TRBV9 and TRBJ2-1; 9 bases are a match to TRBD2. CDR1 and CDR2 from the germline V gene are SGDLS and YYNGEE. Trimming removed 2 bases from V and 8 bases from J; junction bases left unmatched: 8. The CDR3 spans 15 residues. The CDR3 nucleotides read TGTGCCAGCAGCGTGTCCAGCGGGAGGTCCTATGAGCAGTTCTTC. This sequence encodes CASSVSSGRSYEQFF.

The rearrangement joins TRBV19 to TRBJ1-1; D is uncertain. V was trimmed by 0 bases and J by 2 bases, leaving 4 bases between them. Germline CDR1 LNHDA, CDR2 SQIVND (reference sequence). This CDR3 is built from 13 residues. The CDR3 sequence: CASSIDTNTEAFF. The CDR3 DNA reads TGTGCCAGTAGTATAGACACTAACACTGAAGCTTTCTTT.

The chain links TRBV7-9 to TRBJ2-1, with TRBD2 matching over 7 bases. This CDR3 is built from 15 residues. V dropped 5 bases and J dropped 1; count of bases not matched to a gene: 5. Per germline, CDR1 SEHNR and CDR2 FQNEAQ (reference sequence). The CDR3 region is CASSPRTRSYNEQFF. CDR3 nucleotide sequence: TGTGCCAGCAGCCCAAGGACTAGATCCTACAATGAGCAGTTCTTC.

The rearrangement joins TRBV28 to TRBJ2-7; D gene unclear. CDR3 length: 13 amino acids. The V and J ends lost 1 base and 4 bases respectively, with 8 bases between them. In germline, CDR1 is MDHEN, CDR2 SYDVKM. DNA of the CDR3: TGTGCCAGCAGTTTATCTTACATGTACGAGCAGTACTTC. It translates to CASSLSYMYEQYF.

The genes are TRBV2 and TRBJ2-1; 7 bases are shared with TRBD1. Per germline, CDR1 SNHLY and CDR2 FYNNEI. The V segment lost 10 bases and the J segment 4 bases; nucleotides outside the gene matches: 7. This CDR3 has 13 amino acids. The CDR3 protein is CAIPGQLYNEQFF. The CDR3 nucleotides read TGTGCCATTCCGGGACAGTTATACAATGAGCAGTTCTTC.

The DNA of the CDR3 is TGTGCCATCACTACAGAACCGAGCTCTGGAAACACCATATATTTT. This codes for CAITTEPSSGNTIYF. This chain connects TRBV10-3 to TRBJ1-3; D remains unclear. Trimming took off 7 bases at V and 0 bases at J, with 13 bases between the two ends. CDR3 size: 15 residues. Looked up from germline, CDR1 is ENHRY and CDR2 is SYGVKD.

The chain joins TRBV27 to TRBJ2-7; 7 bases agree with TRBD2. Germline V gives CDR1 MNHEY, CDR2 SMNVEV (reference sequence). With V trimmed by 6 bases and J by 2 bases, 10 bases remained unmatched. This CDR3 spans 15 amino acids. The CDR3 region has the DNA TGTGCCAGCAGCCAGCTGGGGCTAGCGGCCTACGAGCAGTACTTC. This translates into CASSQLGLAAYEQYF.

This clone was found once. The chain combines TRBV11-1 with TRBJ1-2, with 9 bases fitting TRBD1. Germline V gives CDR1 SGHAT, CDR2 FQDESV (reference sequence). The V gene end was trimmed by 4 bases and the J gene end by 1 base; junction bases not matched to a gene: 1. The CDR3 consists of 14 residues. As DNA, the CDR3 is TGTGCCAGCAGCTCGGGACAGGGTAACTATGGCTACACCTTC. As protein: CASSSGQGNYGYTF.

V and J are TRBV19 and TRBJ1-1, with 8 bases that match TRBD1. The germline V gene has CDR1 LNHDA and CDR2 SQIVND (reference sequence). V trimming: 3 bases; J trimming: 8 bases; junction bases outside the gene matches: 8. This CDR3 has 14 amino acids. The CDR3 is CASSIWDRTPEAFF. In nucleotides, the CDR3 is TGTGCCAGTAGTATTTGGGACAGGACTCCAGAAGCTTTCTTT.

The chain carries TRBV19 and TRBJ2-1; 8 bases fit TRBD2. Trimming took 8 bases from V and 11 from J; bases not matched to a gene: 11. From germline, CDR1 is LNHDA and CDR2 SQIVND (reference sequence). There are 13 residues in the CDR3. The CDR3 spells CASRREGGEKQFF. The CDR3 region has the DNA TGTGCCAGTCGACGGGAGGGTGGGGAAAAGCAGTTCTTC.

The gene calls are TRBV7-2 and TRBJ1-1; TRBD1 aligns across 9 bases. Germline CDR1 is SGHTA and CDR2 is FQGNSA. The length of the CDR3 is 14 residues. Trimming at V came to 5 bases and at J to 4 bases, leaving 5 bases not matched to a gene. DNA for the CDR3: TGTGCCAGCAGCGACGGACAGGGGAGCACTGAAGCTTTCTTT. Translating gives CASSDGQGSTEAFF.

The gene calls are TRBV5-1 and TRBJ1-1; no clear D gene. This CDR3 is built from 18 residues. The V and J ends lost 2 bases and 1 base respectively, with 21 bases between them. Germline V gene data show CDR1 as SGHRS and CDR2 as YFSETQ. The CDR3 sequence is CASSFGESLLSANTEAFF. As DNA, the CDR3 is TGCGCCAGCAGCTTCGGAGAGAGTTTACTTTCGGCGAACACTGAAGCTTTCTTT.

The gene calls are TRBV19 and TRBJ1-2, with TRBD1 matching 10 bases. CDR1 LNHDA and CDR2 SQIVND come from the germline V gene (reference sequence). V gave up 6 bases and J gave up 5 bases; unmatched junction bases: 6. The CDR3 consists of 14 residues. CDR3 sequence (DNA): TGTGCCAGTAGGCCCCGGGACAGGGGTTATGGCTACACCTTC. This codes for CASRPRDRGYGYTF. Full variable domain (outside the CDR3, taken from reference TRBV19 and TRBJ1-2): DGGITQSPKYLFRKEGQNVTLSCEQNLNHDAMYWYRQDPGQGLRLIYYSQIVNDFQKGDIAEGYSVSREKKESFPLTVTSAQKNPTAFYLCASRPRDRGYGYTFGSGTRLTVV.

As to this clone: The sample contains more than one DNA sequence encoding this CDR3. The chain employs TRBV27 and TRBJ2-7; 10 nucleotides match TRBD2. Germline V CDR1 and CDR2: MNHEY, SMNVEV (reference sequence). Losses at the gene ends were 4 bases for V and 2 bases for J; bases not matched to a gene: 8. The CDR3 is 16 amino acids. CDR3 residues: CASSSRRTSGAYEQYF. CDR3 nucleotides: TGTGCCAGCAGTTCTCGTAGGACTAGCGGAGCCTACGAGCAGTACTTC.

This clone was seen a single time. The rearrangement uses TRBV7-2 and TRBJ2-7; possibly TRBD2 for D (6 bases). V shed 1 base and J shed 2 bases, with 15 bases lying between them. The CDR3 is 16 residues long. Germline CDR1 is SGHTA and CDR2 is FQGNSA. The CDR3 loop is CASSLGRDLGTYEQYF. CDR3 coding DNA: TGTGCCAGCAGCTTAGGCCGGGACTTGGGAACCTACGAGCAGTACTTC.

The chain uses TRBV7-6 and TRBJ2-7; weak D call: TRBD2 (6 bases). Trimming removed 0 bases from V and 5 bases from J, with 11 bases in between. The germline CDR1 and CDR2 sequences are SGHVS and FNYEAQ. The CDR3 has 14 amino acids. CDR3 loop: CASSLALGGNEQYF. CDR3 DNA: TGTGCCAGCAGCTTAGCCTTGGGGGGAAACGAGCAGTACTTC.

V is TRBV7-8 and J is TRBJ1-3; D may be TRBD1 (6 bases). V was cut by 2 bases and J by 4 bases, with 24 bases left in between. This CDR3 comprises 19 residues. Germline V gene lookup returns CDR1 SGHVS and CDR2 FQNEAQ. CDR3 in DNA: TGTGCCAGCAGCTTATTAACAGGGTTTGGTGCTGCTATGGGAAACACCATATATTTT. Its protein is CASSLLTGFGAAMGNTIYF.

The CDR3 reads CASSLGTGRRDTEAFF. The CDR3 DNA reads as TGCGCCAGCAGCTTGGGGACAGGGCGAAGGGACACTGAAGCTTTCTTT. This chain joins TRBV5-1 and TRBJ1-1; 8 nucleotides align to TRBD1. Per the germline V gene, CDR1 is SGHRS and CDR2 is YFSETQ. This CDR3 comprises 16 residues. V trimming: 0 bases; J trimming: 3 bases; junction bases outside the gene matches: 7.

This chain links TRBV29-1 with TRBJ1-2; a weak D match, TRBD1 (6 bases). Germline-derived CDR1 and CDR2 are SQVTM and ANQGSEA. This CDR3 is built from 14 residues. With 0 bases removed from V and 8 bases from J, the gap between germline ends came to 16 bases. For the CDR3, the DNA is TGCAGCGTTGAAGACCCTACAGGGCCAGGCGGCTACACCTTC. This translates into CSVEDPTGPGGYTF.

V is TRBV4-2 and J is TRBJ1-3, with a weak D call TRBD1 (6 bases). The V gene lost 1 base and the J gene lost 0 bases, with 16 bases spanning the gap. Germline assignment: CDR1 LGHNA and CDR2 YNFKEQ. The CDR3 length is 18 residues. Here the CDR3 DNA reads TGTGCCAGCAGCCAAGTTAATAGCGGGGGGCTCTCTGGAAACACCATATATTTT. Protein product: CASSQVNSGGLSGNTIYF.

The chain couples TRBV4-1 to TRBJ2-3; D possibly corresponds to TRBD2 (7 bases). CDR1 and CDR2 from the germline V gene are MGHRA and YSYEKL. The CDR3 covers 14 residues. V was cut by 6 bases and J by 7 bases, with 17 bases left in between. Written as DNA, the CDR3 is TGCGCCAGCAGTTCCCCGCGGGGGCGAAATACGCAGTATTTT. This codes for CASSSPRGRNTQYF.

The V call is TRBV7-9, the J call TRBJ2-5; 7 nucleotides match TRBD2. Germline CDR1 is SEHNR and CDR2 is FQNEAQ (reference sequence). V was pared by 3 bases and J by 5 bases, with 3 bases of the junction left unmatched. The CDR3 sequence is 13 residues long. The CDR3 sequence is CASSFSGLETQYF. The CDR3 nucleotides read TGTGCCAGCAGCTTTAGCGGGTTGGAGACCCAGTACTTC.